The clone carrying this T cell receptor beta chain was counted at least ten times. The antigen remains undetermined. TCRdb called the reads again in MiXCR, with one record for every CDR3 protein. This sample carries around 630,000 distinct CDR3 sequences, roughly a quarter of them seen once, and the ten largest clones take roughly 8%. Trimming stripped 2 bases from V and 1 base from J, with 8 bases between. CDR3 length equals 14 residues. Germline V gives CDR1 LNHDA, CDR2 SQIVND (reference sequence). The data were obtained in a study of T cell repertoires in cytomegalovirus infection. Notes on the study in general: Frequencies of public TCR beta families were cumulated, and this identified carriers of CMV plus the relevant HLA.

The sequenced sample was CD8+ T cells from PBMCs. The rearrangement uses TRBV19 and TRBJ1-1; D unresolved. The TCR comes from a human donor in good health (CMV status not recorded). Some clones in this sample may be carry-over from other donors' samples. DNA of the CDR3: TGTGCCAGTAGTATACGGCAGAAGAACACTGAAGCTTTCTTT. This encodes CASSIRQKNTEAFF.